Listed below are T cell receptor beta chains from one sample, sequenced in a study of blood T cell repertoires in COVID-19. The protocol was immunoSEQ multiplex PCR, while the TCRdb copy is restricted to in-frame clones and leaves out a portion. The profile covers under 200,000 clones, with 90% appearing a single time and 0.5% to 0.55% taken by the ten largest. Sequenced input: peripheral blood. The receptors originated from a man over 45 with acute or convalescent COVID-19. CDR3s leave out the opening cysteine and the closing phenylalanine or tryptophan. The order of the fields is V gene, CDR3 protein.

TRBV7-8	ASSLGSGRAAEQF
TRBV9	ASSSASSAGELF
TRBV7-9	ASSLWDRGIYYGYT
TRBV5-1	ASSSAYGTGNEKLF
TRBV2	ASSRGGNTEAF
TRBV7-9	ASSTGSPIQSYYGYT
TRBV5-1	ASSLVEGATGELF
TRBV7-2	ASSSSRLAGGRSSYEQY
TRBV10-3	AISGLAGVGQETQY
TRBV6-5	ASSPALTQGEAF
TRBV9	ASSGSGTVNSPLH
TRBV19	ASSRTGPDTQY
TRBV11-2	ASSPSRGQQVEAF
TRBV5-1	ASSPREGGTSTDTQY
TRBV18	ASSPFRSLAYNEQF
TRBV11-1	ASSPRWASGVHEQY
TRBV24-1	ATSRGGGTDTQY
TRBV2	ASSEAGRGVQF
TRBV7-9	ASSPWTSGSDEQY
TRBV27	ASKTDRAPEAF
TRBV19	ASSITGGSYEQY
TRBV6-5	ASGSRGRAGELF
TRBV6-5	ASSYVNPPSTYGQY
TRBV11-2	ASSFGGGGEQF
TRBV7-7	ASSLLPGLATQETQY
TRBV10-3	AMASGSYEQY
TRBV12-5	ASGLVGTRGFYGYT
TRBV28	ASRATSLGQY